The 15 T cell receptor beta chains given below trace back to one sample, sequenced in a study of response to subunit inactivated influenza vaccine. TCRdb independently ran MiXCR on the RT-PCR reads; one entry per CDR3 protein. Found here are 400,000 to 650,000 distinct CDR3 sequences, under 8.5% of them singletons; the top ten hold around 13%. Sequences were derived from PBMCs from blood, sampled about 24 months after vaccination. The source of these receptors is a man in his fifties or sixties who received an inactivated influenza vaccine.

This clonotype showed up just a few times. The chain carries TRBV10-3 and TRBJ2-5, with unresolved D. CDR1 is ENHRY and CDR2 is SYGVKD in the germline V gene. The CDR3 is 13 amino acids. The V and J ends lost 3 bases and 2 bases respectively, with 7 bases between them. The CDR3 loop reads CAISDKLQETQYF. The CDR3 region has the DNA TGTGCCATCAGTGACAAATTGCAAGAGACCCAGTACTTC.

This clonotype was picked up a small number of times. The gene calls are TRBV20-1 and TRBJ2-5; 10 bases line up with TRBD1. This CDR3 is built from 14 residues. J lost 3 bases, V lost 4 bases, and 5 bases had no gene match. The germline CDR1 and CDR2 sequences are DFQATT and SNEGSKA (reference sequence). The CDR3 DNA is TGCAGTGCTATAGGACAGGGGGTGGAAGAGACCCAGTACTTC. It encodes CSAIGQGVEETQYF.

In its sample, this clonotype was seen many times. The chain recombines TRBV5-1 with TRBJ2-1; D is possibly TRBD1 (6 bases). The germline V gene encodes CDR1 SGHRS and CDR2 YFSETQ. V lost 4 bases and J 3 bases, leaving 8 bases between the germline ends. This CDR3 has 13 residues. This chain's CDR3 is CASSRDNYNEQFF. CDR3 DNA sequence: TGCGCCAGCAGCCGGGACAACTACAATGAGCAGTTCTTC.

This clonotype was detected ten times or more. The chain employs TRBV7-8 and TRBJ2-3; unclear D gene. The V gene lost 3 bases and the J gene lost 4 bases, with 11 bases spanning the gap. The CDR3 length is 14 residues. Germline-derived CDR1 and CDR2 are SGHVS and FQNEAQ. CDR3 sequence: CASSLLNVADTQYF. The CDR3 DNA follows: TGTGCCAGCAGCTTGTTAAATGTGGCAGATACGCAGTATTTT. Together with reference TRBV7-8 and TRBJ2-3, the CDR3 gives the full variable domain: GAGVSQSPRYKVAKRGQDVALRCDPISGHVSLFWYQQALGQGPEFLTYFQNEAQLDKSGLPSDRFFAERPEGSVSTLKIQRTQQEDSAVYLCASSLLNVADTQYFGPGTRLTVL.

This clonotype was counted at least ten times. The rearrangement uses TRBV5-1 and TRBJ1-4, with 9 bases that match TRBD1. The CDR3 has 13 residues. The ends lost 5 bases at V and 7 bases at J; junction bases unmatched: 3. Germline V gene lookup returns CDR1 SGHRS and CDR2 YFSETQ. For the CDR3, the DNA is TGCGCCAGCAGGAGACAGGGGGGTGAAAAACTGTTTTTT. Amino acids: CASRRQGGEKLFF.

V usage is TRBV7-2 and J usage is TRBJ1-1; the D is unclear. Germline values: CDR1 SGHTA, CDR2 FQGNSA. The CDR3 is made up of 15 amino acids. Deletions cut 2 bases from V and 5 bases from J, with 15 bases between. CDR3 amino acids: CASSLSRTLRTEAFF. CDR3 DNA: TGTGCCAGCAGCTTATCCCGGACTTTGAGGACTGAAGCTTTCTTT.

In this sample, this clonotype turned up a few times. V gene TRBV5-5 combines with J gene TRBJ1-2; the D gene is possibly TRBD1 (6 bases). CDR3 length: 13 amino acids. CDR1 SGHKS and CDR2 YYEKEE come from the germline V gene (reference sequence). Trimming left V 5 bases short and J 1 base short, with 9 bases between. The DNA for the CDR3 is TGTGCCAGCAGGCCACAGGGTAACTATGGCTACACCTTC. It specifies CASRPQGNYGYTF.

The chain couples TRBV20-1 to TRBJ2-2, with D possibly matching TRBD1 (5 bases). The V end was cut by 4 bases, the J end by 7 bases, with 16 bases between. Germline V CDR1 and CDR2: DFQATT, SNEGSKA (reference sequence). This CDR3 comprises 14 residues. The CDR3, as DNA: TGCAGTGCTACCGGACACGGCCGGTACGGGGAGCTGTTTTTT. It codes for CSATGHGRYGELFF.

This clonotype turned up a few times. CDR3 DNA sequence: TGTGCCAGCAGCTTGGACAGGGCCGAGGGTGAAAAACTGTTTTTT. Encoded protein: CASSLDRAEGEKLFF. This chain connects TRBV5-5 to TRBJ1-4, with D perhaps matching TRBD1 (6 bases). The CDR3 sequence is 15 residues long. Trimming shortened V by 0 bases and J by 7 bases, and 13 bases separated the two germline ends. Germline V gene data show CDR1 as SGHKS and CDR2 as YYEKEE (reference sequence).

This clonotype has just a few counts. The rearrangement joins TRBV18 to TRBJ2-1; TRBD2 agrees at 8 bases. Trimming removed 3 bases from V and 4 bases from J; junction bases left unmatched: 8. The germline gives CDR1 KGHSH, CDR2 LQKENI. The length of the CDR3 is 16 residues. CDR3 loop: CASSPVLLAGYNEQFF. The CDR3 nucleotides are TGTGCCAGCTCACCGGTTCTCCTAGCGGGTTACAATGAGCAGTTCTTC.

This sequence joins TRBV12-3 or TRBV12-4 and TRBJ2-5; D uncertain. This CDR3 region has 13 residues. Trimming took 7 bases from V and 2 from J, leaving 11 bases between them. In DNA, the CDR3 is TGTGCCAGCAAATGGACGGAACAAGAGACCCAGTACTTC. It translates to CASKWTEQETQYF.

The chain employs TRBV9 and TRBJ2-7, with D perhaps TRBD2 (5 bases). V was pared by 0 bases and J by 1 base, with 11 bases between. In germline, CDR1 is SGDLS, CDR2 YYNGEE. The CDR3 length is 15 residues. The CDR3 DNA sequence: TGTGCCAGCAGCGTAGCAGCCAGCGGTTCCTACGAGCAGTACTTC. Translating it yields CASSVAASGSYEQYF. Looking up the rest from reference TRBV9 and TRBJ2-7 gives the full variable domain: DSGVTQTPKHLITATGQRVTLRCSPRSGDLSVYWYQQSLDQGLQFLIQYYNGEERAKGNILERFSAQQFPDLHSELNLSSLELGDSALYFCASSVAASGSYEQYFGPGTRLTVT.

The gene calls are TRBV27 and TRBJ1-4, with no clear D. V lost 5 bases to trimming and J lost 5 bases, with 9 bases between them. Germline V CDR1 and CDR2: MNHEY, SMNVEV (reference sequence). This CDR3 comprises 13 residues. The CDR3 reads CASSNLMNEKLFF. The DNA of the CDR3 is TGTGCCAGCAGTAACCTCATGAATGAAAAACTGTTTTTT.

The CDR3 here is CASSLGATSPLHF. The CDR3 DNA reads TGTGCCAGCAGCTTAGGGGCCACCTCACCCCTCCACTTT. This chain uses TRBV7-2 with TRBJ1-6; unclear D gene. Germline V lookup: CDR1 SGHTA, CDR2 FQGNSA. Trimming took 1 base from V and 10 from J, leaving 8 bases between them. The CDR3 extends over 13 amino acids.

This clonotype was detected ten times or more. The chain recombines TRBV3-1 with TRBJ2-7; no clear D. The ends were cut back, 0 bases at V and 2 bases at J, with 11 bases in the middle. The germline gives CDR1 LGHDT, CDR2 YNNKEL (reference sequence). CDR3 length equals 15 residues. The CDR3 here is CASSQDARWAYEQYF. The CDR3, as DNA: TGTGCCAGCAGCCAAGATGCTAGGTGGGCCTACGAGCAGTACTTC.